This TCR beta chain was sequenced for a study of response to subunit inactivated influenza vaccine (dated by TCRdb to the late 2010s). About the study as a whole: Deep quantitative T cell receptor repertoire profiling was used in the study to track responses to a trivalent subunit inactivated influenza vaccine.

Reading from cysteine to phenylalanine, the CDR3 counts 14 amino acids. CDR3 DNA only is kept here, 42 bases in frame from base 1. The junction carries 12 bases between V and J, which are trimmed by 3 bases and 4 bases respectively. From the germline V gene (reference sequence), CDR1 is LGHDT and CDR2 is YNNKEL. The library was prepared using RT-PCR. Sequencing took place on an Illumina HiSeq 2500. The raw public data were reprocessed by TCRdb itself: fastp quality trimming at Q25, MiXCR clonotype calling, in-frame beta chains only. Rows merge per CDR3 protein into single entries with the most common DNA and genes. The sample yields roughly 540,000 distinct CDR3 sequences; less than 25% were counted once. 2.5% to 3.5% of the sample comes from the top ten. There are a few counts of this clonotype. Its antigen specificity is not known. No base-level quality is on record; no much larger clone is a single base apart.

Study-level results and caveats: It was suggested by the authors that each seasonal influenza vaccination may recruit only a limited number of new T cells.

This sample was shared with a second study, whose subject was T cells expressing NK-cell markers. The second publication reports: TCR beta cDNA libraries were made by 5'RACE template switching that added a universal primer site and unique molecular identifiers. Under 10 donors provided sorted CD3+CD56+NKG2C+, CD3+CD56+NKG2C- and CD3+CD56-NKG2C+ T-cell subsets, whose TCR beta-chain repertoires were profiled. Seven of the eight sequenced donors were HCMV-seropositive and one was HCMV-seronegative. To restrict sorting to alphabetaTCR-expressing T cells, an anti-gammadeltaTCR antibody was added in several experiments. In a handful of donors, the dominant CD3+CD56+NKG2C+ clonotypes were among the top 10 CD8+ clonotypes and accounted for roughly 1.0-8% of CD8+ T cells. Those dominant clonotypes were again the most abundant among CD3+CD56-NKG2C+ cells in several donors, at roughly 25-65%. Whether the expanded NKG2C-expressing T cell clones were specific for HCMV antigens was left unclear. Randomly selected healthy volunteers, three men and five women, were used as the eight sequenced donors. A commercial ELISA kit detecting HCMV-specific IgG in serum was used to determine HCMV serostatus. Peripheral blood mononuclear cells were isolated from blood by Ficoll density gradient centrifugation. Magnetic immunoseparation with Miltenyi isolation kits was used to isolate CD4+ and CD8+ T cells from PBMC. Priming for cDNA synthesis came from the TCR beta constant segment, and two successive PCR amplification steps followed. Illumina HiSeq 2000/2500, MiSeq or NextSeq was used to sequence libraries as 2 x 150 bp reads. MIGEC handled demultiplexing of the reads and grouping by UMI, while MiTCR was used to assemble and quantify clonotypes. To exclude erroneous sequences, any TCR cDNA sequence not supported by at least two reads was discarded. The tcR package was used for downstream repertoire analysis, and clonotypes were matched between fractions using CDR3 nucleotide sequence together with V segment. Antigen specificity was annotated against VDJdb with VDJmatch, allowing one amino acid substitution in CDR3.

This TCR was sampled from a man between 50 and 59 years old who received an inactivated influenza vaccine. Donor details come from another sample of the same person, matched by shared clones. Recombination connected TRBV3-1 to TRBJ1-1; a tentative D match to TRBD1 spans 5 bases. The sample was CD4+ T cells sorted from PBMCs, taken about 12 days after vaccination. CDR3 loop: CASSQMGGSTEAFF. The bases read TGTGCCAGCAGCCAGATGGGGGGAAGCACTGAAGCTTTCTTT. This CDR3, with the reference TRBV3-1 and TRBJ1-1 proteins standing in past its ends, gives the full variable domain DTAVSQTPKYLVTQMGNDKSIKCEQNLGHDTMYWYKQDSKKFLKIMFSYNNKELIINETVPNRFSPKSPDKAHLNLHINSLELGDSAVYFCASSQMGGSTEAFFGQGTRLTVV.